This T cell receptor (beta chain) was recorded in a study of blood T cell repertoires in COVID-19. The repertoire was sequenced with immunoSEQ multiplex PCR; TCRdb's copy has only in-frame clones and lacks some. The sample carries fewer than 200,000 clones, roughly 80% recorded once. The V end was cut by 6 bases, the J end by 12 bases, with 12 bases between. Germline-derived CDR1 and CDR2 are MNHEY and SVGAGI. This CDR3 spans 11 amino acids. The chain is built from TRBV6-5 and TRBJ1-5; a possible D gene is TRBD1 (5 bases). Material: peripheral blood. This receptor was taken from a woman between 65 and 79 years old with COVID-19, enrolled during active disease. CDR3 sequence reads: CASRDTGRQHF. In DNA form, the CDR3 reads TGTGCCAGCAGGGATACAGGTCGCCAGCATTTT.